The rows below give T cell receptor beta chains drawn from one sample of a study of CD8+ T cells in alopecia areata. Data came from immunoSEQ multiplex PCR; TCRdb stores just in-frame clones and leaves some out. The profile shows some 99,000 clones, approximately 66% of them singletons. The material sequenced was CD8+ T cells sorted from blood, taken at week 4, from a patient treated with tofacitinib. These receptors were collected from a human donor with alopecia areata. Each CDR3 is given with its conserved first and last residue. Each record gives: CDR3 protein, CDR3 DNA, CDR3 length, V gene, J gene, clone size, D gene. The D gene is left open where the match is weak. Rows give clone size only sometimes, using once, few, many, or a class for an expanded clone.

cdr3_aa: CASSFGAGGTIQRSYEQYF
cdr3_nt: TGTGCCAGCAGCTTTGGAGCGGGAGGGACTATCCAACGCTCCTACGAGCAGTACTTC
cdr3_length: 19
v_call: TRBV7-2
j_call: TRBJ2-7
clone_size: .
d_call: TRBD2

cdr3_aa: CASSEIELTYEQYF
cdr3_nt: TGTGCCAGCAGTGAAATAGAATTAACCTACGAGCAGTACTTC
cdr3_length: 14
v_call: TRBV2
j_call: TRBJ2-7
clone_size: .
d_call: .

cdr3_aa: CASSGAWSGGLTDTQYF
cdr3_nt: TGTGCCAGCAGCGGGGCGTGGAGCGGGGGACTCACAGATACGCAGTATTTT
cdr3_length: 17
v_call: TRBV9
j_call: TRBJ2-3
clone_size: few
d_call: TRBD2

cdr3_aa: CASSQVILAGAYEQYF
cdr3_nt: TGCGCCAGCAGCCAAGTTATCCTAGCGGGAGCCTACGAGCAGTACTTC
cdr3_length: 16
v_call: TRBV4-1
j_call: TRBJ2-7
clone_size: .
d_call: TRBD2

cdr3_aa: CATRGPPDTQYF
cdr3_nt: TGTGCCACCAGGGGGCCTCCAGATACGCAGTATTTT
cdr3_length: 12
v_call: TRBV27
j_call: TRBJ2-3
clone_size: few
d_call: TRBD1

cdr3_aa: CSVEDGTGRGDEQYF
cdr3_nt: TGCAGCGTTGAAGATGGGACAGGCCGGGGGGACGAGCAGTACTTC
cdr3_length: 15
v_call: TRBV29-1
j_call: TRBJ2-7
clone_size: few
d_call: .

cdr3_aa: CASSSLAGGQETQYF
cdr3_nt: TGCGCCAGCAGCTCGCTCGCGGGAGGGCAAGAGACCCAGTACTTC
cdr3_length: 15
v_call: TRBV5-1
j_call: TRBJ2-5
clone_size: .
d_call: TRBD2

cdr3_aa: CASSLAIGNTEAFF
cdr3_nt: TGTGCCAGCAGTTTGGCGATCGGGAACACTGAAGCTTTCTTT
cdr3_length: 14
v_call: TRBV27
j_call: TRBJ1-1
clone_size: .
d_call: .

cdr3_aa: CASSPLTAEQFF
cdr3_nt: TGTGCCAGCAGTCCACTGACGGCCGAGCAGTTCTTC
cdr3_length: 12
v_call: TRBV27
j_call: TRBJ2-1
clone_size: .
d_call: .

cdr3_aa: CASNGNGMNTEAFF
cdr3_nt: TGTGCCAGCAACGGGAACGGAATGAACACTGAAGCTTTCTTT
cdr3_length: 14
v_call: TRBV9
j_call: TRBJ1-1
clone_size: .
d_call: .

cdr3_aa: CASSQDQGSYEQYF
cdr3_nt: TGCGCCAGCAGCCAAGATCAGGGCTCCTACGAGCAGTACTTC
cdr3_length: 14
v_call: TRBV4-3
j_call: TRBJ2-7
clone_size: .
d_call: .

cdr3_aa: CASSLLQGSSYEQYF
cdr3_nt: TGTGCCAGCAGCCTCTTACAGGGGAGCTCCTACGAGCAGTACTTC
cdr3_length: 15
v_call: TRBV7-2
j_call: TRBJ2-7
clone_size: .
d_call: TRBD1

cdr3_aa: CASSQDSGRSTDTQYF
cdr3_nt: TGTGCCAGCAGCCAAGATTCAGGGCGAAGCACAGATACGCAGTATTTT
cdr3_length: 16
v_call: TRBV14
j_call: TRBJ2-3
clone_size: few
d_call: .

cdr3_aa: CASSQEEAGGYEQYF
cdr3_nt: TGCGCCAGCAGCCAAGAAGAAGCAGGGGGCTACGAGCAGTACTTC
cdr3_length: 15
v_call: TRBV4-3
j_call: TRBJ2-7
clone_size: once
d_call: TRBD1

cdr3_aa: CASRVGGTEAFF
cdr3_nt: TGTGCCAGCAGGGTCGGGGGCACTGAAGCTTTCTTT
cdr3_length: 12
v_call: TRBV13
j_call: TRBJ1-1
clone_size: .
d_call: .

cdr3_aa: CAWSEGQGYNEQFF
cdr3_nt: TGTGCCTGGAGTGAAGGACAGGGCTACAATGAGCAGTTCTTC
cdr3_length: 14
v_call: TRBV30
j_call: TRBJ2-1
clone_size: .
d_call: TRBD1

cdr3_aa: CASSLQGMNTEAFF
cdr3_nt: TGTGCCAGCAGTTTGCAGGGAATGAACACTGAAGCTTTCTTT
cdr3_length: 14
v_call: TRBV27
j_call: TRBJ1-1
clone_size: .
d_call: .

cdr3_aa: CASSLLQREGYNEQFF
cdr3_nt: TGCGCCAGCAGCTTACTCCAGCGGGAGGGGTACAATGAGCAGTTCTTC
cdr3_length: 16
v_call: TRBV5-1
j_call: TRBJ2-1
clone_size: .
d_call: TRBD2

cdr3_aa: CSQKLGVSSYEQYF
cdr3_nt: TGTTCCCAAAAACTGGGGGTCAGCTCCTACGAGCAGTACTTC
cdr3_length: 14
v_call: TRBV7-3
j_call: TRBJ2-7
clone_size: .
d_call: .

cdr3_aa: CSVRDNSYEQYF
cdr3_nt: TGCAGCGTTCGGGACAACTCCTACGAGCAGTACTTC
cdr3_length: 12
v_call: TRBV29-1
j_call: TRBJ2-7
clone_size: .
d_call: .

cdr3_aa: CASSQDVLAPLGRTDTQYF
cdr3_nt: TGCGCCAGCAGCCAAGATGTGTTGGCACCCCTGGGTCGCACAGATACGCAGTATTTT
cdr3_length: 19
v_call: TRBV4-1
j_call: TRBJ2-3
clone_size: few
d_call: .

cdr3_aa: CASRSLGTAHQETQYF
cdr3_nt: TGTGCCAGCAGGTCTCTCGGGACGGCCCACCAAGAGACCCAGTACTTC
cdr3_length: 16
v_call: TRBV28
j_call: TRBJ2-5
clone_size: .
d_call: .

cdr3_aa: CASSLAGGLSYEQYF
cdr3_nt: TGTGCCAGCAGTTTAGCGGGAGGGCTGTCCTACGAGCAGTACTTC
cdr3_length: 15
v_call: TRBV28
j_call: TRBJ2-7
clone_size: few
d_call: TRBD2

cdr3_aa: CAWSAGTSGRVSTDTQYF
cdr3_nt: TGTGCCTGGAGTGCTGGGACTAGCGGGAGGGTAAGCACAGATACGCAGTATTTT
cdr3_length: 18
v_call: TRBV30
j_call: TRBJ2-3
clone_size: .
d_call: TRBD2